The 19 T cell receptor beta chains below were found in one sample sequenced in a study of cytomegalovirus exposure and HLA in healthy donors. In the PCR, 60 Vbeta and 13 Jbeta primers were used. Measured with immunoSEQ multiplex PCR; TCRdb has only the in-frame clones, and not every one. The sample records under 200,000 clones, roughly 70% being singletons. Material for sequencing was PBMCs. The source of these receptors is a woman under 40 in good health and CMV-seronegative.

The V and J genes are TRBV7-9 and TRBJ1-5; a weak D match, TRBD1 (5 bases). The CDR3 consists of 13 residues. Looked up from germline, CDR1 is SEHNR and CDR2 is FQNEAQ (reference sequence). The V end was cut by 3 bases, the J end by 6 bases, with 9 bases between. The DNA for the CDR3 is TGTGCCAGCAGCTTCTGGGGCGGTCAGCCCCAGCATTTT. It is translated as CASSFWGGQPQHF.

V is TRBV28 and J is TRBJ2-3; a possible D gene is TRBD2 (6 bases). Germline CDR1 and CDR2: MDHEN and SYDVKM. The length of the CDR3 is 15 residues. The V gene lost 0 bases and the J gene lost 0 bases, with 7 bases spanning the gap. The CDR3 spells CASSLWGGSTDTQYF. In DNA, the CDR3 is TGTGCCAGCAGTTTATGGGGGGGAAGCACAGATACGCAGTATTTT.

This clone was counted only a few times. The gene calls are TRBV6-1 and TRBJ2-3; D perhaps matches TRBD1 (7 bases). This CDR3 comprises 15 residues. CDR1 and CDR2 from the germline V gene are MNHNS and SASEGT. Trimming left V 6 bases short and J 4 bases short, with 17 bases between. This chain's CDR3 is CASSVGGQGADTQYF. As DNA, the CDR3 is TGTGCCAGCAGCGTCGGAGGGCAGGGGGCAGATACGCAGTATTTT.

The rearrangement joins TRBV27 to TRBJ2-3; 8 bases map to TRBD2. CDR3 length: 14 amino acids. Germline V gene sequence: CDR1 MNHEY, CDR2 SMNVEV (reference sequence). V trimming: 4 bases; J trimming: 10 bases; junction bases outside the gene matches: 10. This CDR3 is CASSSSLSGTPQYF. DNA for the CDR3: TGTGCCAGCAGTTCTTCCCTTAGCGGGACTCCGCAGTATTTT.

V is TRBV28 and J is TRBJ2-3, with a weak D call TRBD2 (6 bases). The CDR3 has 16 residues. Germline V gene lookup returns CDR1 MDHEN and CDR2 SYDVKM. Trimming left V 6 bases short and J 4 bases short, with 20 bases between. This chain's CDR3 is CASSPTLATNADTQYF. CDR3 sequence (DNA): TGTGCCAGCAGCCCAACTCTAGCGACGAACGCAGATACGCAGTATTTT.

The chain combines TRBV4-1 with TRBJ2-3; D perhaps matches TRBD2 (6 bases). CDR1 is MGHRA and CDR2 is YSYEKL in the germline V gene. This CDR3 region has 16 residues. The V and J ends lost 1 base and 2 bases respectively, with 13 bases between them. The CDR3 spells CASSQGYRDFTDTQYF. Here the CDR3 DNA reads TGCGCCAGCAGCCAAGGTTACCGGGACTTCACAGATACGCAGTATTTT.

The genes are TRBV27 and TRBJ1-5, with 7 nucleotides matching TRBD1. V was pared by 6 bases and J by 6 bases, with 20 bases of the junction left unmatched. The CDR3 spans 18 residues. CDR1 and CDR2 from the germline V gene are MNHEY and SMNVEV (reference sequence). The CDR3 is CASSLGRQTGKLTQPQHF. The CDR3 region has the DNA TGTGCCAGCAGCTTGGGGCGGCAGACAGGGAAACTAACTCAGCCCCAGCATTTT.

The chain has TRBV4-3 and TRBJ1-1; TRBD1 might be the D (6 bases). In germline, CDR1 is LGHNA, CDR2 YSLEER. This CDR3 comprises 17 residues. The V and J ends lost 0 bases and 3 bases respectively, with 17 bases between them. The DNA of the CDR3 is TGCGCCAGCAGCCAAGAGAGCGGGGGGGCTAGGTACACTGAAGCTTTCTTT. Residues: CASSQESGGARYTEAFF.

V usage is TRBV28 and J usage is TRBJ1-4; D unresolved. Per the germline V gene, CDR1 is MDHEN and CDR2 is SYDVKM. The CDR3 extends over 14 amino acids. Trimming removed 3 bases at V and 0 bases at J, with 5 bases between. This CDR3 reads CASSFEPTNEKLFF. CDR3 DNA: TGTGCCAGCAGTTTCGAGCCAACTAATGAAAAACTGTTTTTT.

The chain recombines TRBV7-2 with TRBJ2-3; 9 nucleotides agree with TRBD2. Per the germline V gene, CDR1 is SGHTA and CDR2 is FQGNSA. The CDR3 loop spans 17 amino acids. J was trimmed by 2 bases and V by 3 bases; bases with no gene match: 9. As DNA, the CDR3 is TGTGCCAGCAGCTTGCCGACTAGCGGAGCGCACACAGATACGCAGTATTTT. Translation gives CASSLPTSGAHTDTQYF.

CDR3 DNA: TGTGCCAGCAGCGGACCAGAGCGGGGGCGGCACAATGAGCAGTTCTTC. Translated: CASSGPERGRHNEQFF. This chain joins TRBV9 and TRBJ2-1; 8 nucleotides agree with TRBD2. Unmatched junction bases numbered 10, after V lost 3 bases and J lost 5 bases. CDR3 length: 16 amino acids. The germline gives CDR1 SGDLS, CDR2 YYNGEE.

The rearrangement links TRBV6-1 to TRBJ2-7, with 9 bases lining up with TRBD2. This CDR3 spans 13 amino acids. From germline, CDR1 is MNHNS and CDR2 SASEGT. Trimming at V came to 10 bases and at J to 0 bases, leaving 4 bases not matched to a gene. The CDR3 sequence: CATPGLASYEQYF. The CDR3 bases are TGTGCCACACCGGGACTAGCCTCCTACGAGCAGTACTTC.

The rearrangement links TRBV19 to TRBJ2-3, with 8 bases aligning to TRBD1. With V trimmed by 6 bases and J by 5 bases, 10 bases remained unmatched. This CDR3 contains 15 residues. Germline V gene data show CDR1 as LNHDA and CDR2 as SQIVND (reference sequence). CDR3 in DNA: TGTGCCAGTAGCTCCATCAGGGGGCTAAAAGATACGCAGTATTTT. Its protein is CASSSIRGLKDTQYF.

This chain uses TRBV6-5 with TRBJ1-1; possible D gene TRBD1, 5 bases. Germline CDR1 and CDR2: MNHEY and SVGAGI. The ends were cut back, 2 bases at V and 5 bases at J, with 9 bases in the middle. The CDR3 totals 13 residues. The CDR3 bases are TGTGCCAGCAGTTACGGGGGGTTGACTGAAGCTTTCTTT. Its translation: CASSYGGLTEAFF.

This clone has only a few counts. The V gene is TRBV4-3, the J gene TRBJ2-1, with 13 bases that match TRBD2. The CDR3 is 19 amino acids. The ends lost 0 bases at V and 0 bases at J; junction bases unmatched: 5. Germline V lookup: CDR1 LGHNA, CDR2 YSLEER. DNA for the CDR3: TGCGCCAGCAGCCAAGATCTTTGGACTAGCGGGGGCTCCTACAATGAGCAGTTCTTC. Its protein is CASSQDLWTSGGSYNEQFF.

The chain joins TRBV4-3 to TRBJ1-6, with 9 bases fitting TRBD1. The length of the CDR3 is 16 residues. Germline V gives CDR1 LGHNA, CDR2 YSLEER. Trimming at V came to 0 bases and at J to 7 bases, leaving 4 bases not matched to a gene. The CDR3 DNA sequence: TGCGCCAGCAGCCAAGAGGCGGGACAGGGAAATTCACCCCTCCACTTT. Translating gives CASSQEAGQGNSPLHF.

The J gene is TRBJ1-2, the V gene TRBV30; possible D gene TRBD1, 5 bases. This CDR3 has 15 amino acids. Germline V gene sequence: CDR1 GTSNPN, CDR2 SVGIG (reference sequence). Trimming removed 2 bases at V and 4 bases at J, with 17 bases between. As DNA, the CDR3 is TGTGCCTGGAGTCCTCGGGGGACCGCCTTCTATGGCTACACCTTC. This translates into CAWSPRGTAFYGYTF.

The chain couples TRBV28 to TRBJ1-3; a weak D match, TRBD1 (5 bases). Trimming removed 5 bases from V and 0 bases from J, with 14 bases in between. This CDR3 region has 16 residues. Germline-derived CDR1 and CDR2 are MDHEN and SYDVKM. In DNA, the CDR3 is TGTGCCAGCAGTCCATCAAGGGGCAGCTCTGGAAACACCATATATTTT. This gives the protein CASSPSRGSSGNTIYF. The full variable domain, in which reference TRBV28 and TRBJ1-3 provide the parts outside the CDR3, is DVKVTQSSRYLVKRTGEKVFLECVQDMDHENMFWYRQDPGLGLRLIYFSYDVKMKEKGDIPEGYSVSREKKERFSLILESASTNQTSMYLCASSPSRGSSGNTIYFGEGSWLTVV.

This chain connects TRBV18 to TRBJ2-7; TRBD1 aligns across 7 bases. Germline lookup yields CDR1 KGHSH and CDR2 LQKENI. V lost 6 bases to trimming and J lost 7 bases; unmatched junction nucleotides: 12. This CDR3 spans 14 amino acids. CDR3 nucleotides: TGTGCCAGCTCTCCGGGACAGACATTTCGGGAGCAGTACTTC. Translation: CASSPGQTFREQYF.